The 31 T cell receptor beta chains below all came from one sample that was sequenced in a study of blood T cells in healthy people across ages. With a J-beta primer mix and a sample-barcoded 5' primer, a second PCR ran 7 to 11 cycles. TCRdb ran MiXCR on the 5' RACE reads and lists one entry per CDR3 protein. This table holds hundreds of thousands of distinct CDR3 sequences, about 32% found once. The specimen sequenced was blood. These receptors came from a woman older than 75 in good health.

This chain uses TRBV9 with TRBJ2-1; D ambiguous. The J call may be wrong; the DNA end is better matched by TRBJ2-7. This CDR3 spans 14 amino acids. In germline, CDR1 is SGDLS, CDR2 YYNGEE. DNA for the CDR3: TGTGCCAGCAGCGTAGTCAGTTCCTACAATGAGCAGTACTTC. As protein: CASSVVSSYNEQYF.

The chain has TRBV30 and TRBJ1-5, with a weak D call TRBD1 (5 bases). From germline, CDR1 is GTSNPN and CDR2 SVGIG (reference sequence). V lost 2 bases and J 1 base, leaving 9 bases between the germline ends. The CDR3 extends over 14 amino acids. The CDR3 nucleotides read TGTGCCTGGAGTATAGGACACAGCAATCAGCCCCAGCATTTT. Protein: CAWSIGHSNQPQHF. The variable domain in full, completed from reference TRBV30 and TRBJ1-5, reads SQTIHQWPATLVQPVGSPLSLECTVEGTSNPNLYWYRQAAGRGLQLLFYSVGIGQISSEVPQNLSASRPQDRQFILSSKKLLLSDSGFYLCAWSIGHSNQPQHFGDGTRLSIL.

This clonotype was observed a handful of times. This chain joins TRBV5-1 and TRBJ1-1; D remains ambiguous. CDR3 length: 15 amino acids. Trimming took 4 bases from V and 1 from J, leaving 14 bases between them. Germline CDR1 is SGHRS and CDR2 is YFSETQ. DNA for the CDR3: TGCGCCAGCAGCACGGGAACAAGGTCGAACACTGAAGCTTTCTTT. Translated, it gives CASSTGTRSNTEAFF.

Points on this clonotype: Being one base from a much bigger clone, this may be a read error. The V gene is TRBV7-3, the J gene TRBJ2-1; D remains unclear. The CDR3 totals 15 residues. Germline-derived CDR1 and CDR2 are SGHTA and FQGTGA. Written as DNA, the CDR3 is TGTACCAGCAGCACCCTGTTCCGGATGAACAATGAGCAGTTCTTC. Translation gives CTSSTLFRMNNEQFF.

V and J are TRBV27 and TRBJ2-2; 13 nucleotides align to TRBD2. CDR1 and CDR2 from the germline V gene are MNHEY and SMNVEV (reference sequence). The CDR3 has 22 residues. The J segment lost 4 bases and the V segment lost 6 bases, leaving 23 bases of the junction unmatched. CDR3: CASSFSPGLAGATDWGTGELFF. The CDR3 bases are TGTGCCAGCAGCTTTTCCCCCGGACTAGCGGGGGCCACAGACTGGGGCACCGGGGAGCTGTTTTTT.

This clonotype was found a few times. This chain links TRBV28 with TRBJ2-1; TRBD1 aligns across 10 bases. CDR3 size: 14 residues. V was clipped by 7 bases and J by 4 bases; unmatched bases: 4. Per germline, CDR1 MDHEN and CDR2 SYDVKM. The CDR3 is CASIGGQGYNEQFF. Written as DNA, the CDR3 is TGTGCCAGCATAGGGGGACAGGGGTACAATGAGCAGTTCTTC.

V and J are TRBV7-2 and TRBJ2-4; possible D gene TRBD2, 5 bases. This CDR3 is 15 amino acids long. The germline gives CDR1 SGHTA, CDR2 FQGNSA. The V end lost 5 bases, the J end lost 8 bases, and 19 bases lay between the germline ends. The CDR3 coding sequence is TGTGCCAGCAGCCCGAGGTACCAACGGGGTGACATTCAGTACTTC. Protein sequence: CASSPRYQRGDIQYF. Using reference TRBV7-2 and TRBJ2-4 for the parts outside the CDR3, the full variable domain is GAGVSQSPSNKVTEKGKDVELRCDPISGHTALYWYRQSLGQGLEFLIYFQGNSAPDKSGLPSDRFSAERTGGSVSTLTIQRTQQEDSAVYLCASSPRYQRGDIQYFGAGTRLSVL.

This clonotype was seen at least ten times. This chain links TRBV30 with TRBJ2-5, with TRBD2 as a possible D gene (5 bases). Germline-derived CDR1 and CDR2 are GTSNPN and SVGIG (reference sequence). The CDR3 sequence is 12 residues long. V dropped 2 bases and J dropped 11 bases, with 15 bases sitting between them. In nucleotides, the CDR3 is TGTGCCTGGAGTATTTGGACTTCCGGGCAGTACTTC. Its protein is CAWSIWTSGQYF.

This clonotype was seen ten or more times. V gene TRBV6-1 combines with J gene TRBJ2-1; TRBD2 matches at 12 bases. V lost 10 bases and J lost 5; bases outside the gene matches: 9. CDR1 is MNHNS and CDR2 is SASEGT in the germline V gene. The CDR3 consists of 15 residues. The DNA of the CDR3 is TGTGCCACCTTGCGACTAGCGGGGGCCGACAATGAGCAGTTCTTC. This sequence encodes CATLRLAGADNEQFF.

The sample holds a few counts of this clonotype. The chain carries TRBV14 and TRBJ2-6; D uncertain. The V end lost 4 bases, the J end lost 1 base, and 11 bases lay between the germline ends. Germline loops: CDR1 SGHDN, CDR2 FVKESK. The CDR3 length is 16 residues. CDR3 in DNA: TGTGCCAGCAGCCCCCGGGCCTTTTCTGGGGCCAACGTCCTGACTTTC. As protein: CASSPRAFSGANVLTF.

This clonotype has more than one count but fewer than ten. A much larger clone differs by one base, so this may be a read error. J is TRBJ2-7 and V is TRBV5-1, with no clear D. Trimming shortened V by 3 bases and J by 6 bases, and 16 bases separated the two germline ends. The CDR3 runs 14 residues. Germline V CDR1 and CDR2: SGHRS, YFSETQ. The CDR3 here is CASSWKGNPIEQYF. The CDR3 coding sequence is TGCGCCAGCAGCTGGAAAGGGAACCCCATCGAGCAGTACTTC.

A remark on this clonotype: Mismatch with germline at one junction end may stem from a read error. J is TRBJ2-1 and V is TRBV7-9; TRBD1 or TRBD2 may be the D gene (5 bases each). In germline, CDR1 is SEHNR, CDR2 FQNEAQ (reference sequence). CDR3 length equals 14 residues. CDR3 residues: CASSSGTFDNERFF. CDR3 DNA: TGTGCCAGTAGCTCCGGGACCTTCGACAATGAGCGGTTCTTC.

This clonotype appeared a single time. The chain has TRBV6-6 and TRBJ2-3; a possible D gene is TRBD2 (5 bases). Trimming stripped 4 bases from V and 6 bases from J, with 20 bases between. CDR1 MNHNY and CDR2 SVGAGI come from the germline V gene (reference sequence). The CDR3 is made up of 16 amino acids. CDR3 nucleotides: TGTGCCAGCAGTTCCATCCGGGGTCAAGTACGGGATACGCAGTATTTT. Residues: CASSSIRGQVRDTQYF.

The sample holds one count of this clonotype. This sequence joins TRBV3-1 and TRBJ1-1; D gene ambiguous. CDR3 size: 12 residues. CDR1 is LGHDT, CDR2 YNNKEL, per germline (reference sequence). V gave up 6 bases and J gave up 2 bases, with 7 bases separating them. DNA for the CDR3: TGTGCCAGCAGAGGTGACAACACTGAAGCTTTCTTT. Amino acid sequence: CASRGDNTEAFF.

Comment on this clonotype: This may be a read error, as it is one base from a much larger clone. The chain couples TRBV12-3 or TRBV12-4 to TRBJ2-5, with D perhaps TRBD1 or TRBD2 (6 bases each). V dropped 1 base and J dropped 11 bases, with 14 bases sitting between them. This CDR3 is built from 13 residues. The CDR3 DNA follows: TGTGCCAGCAGTTTAGAGGGGGGCGGGGAGCAGTACTTC. Amino acids: CASSLEGGGEQYF.

The V and J genes are TRBV6-2 or TRBV6-3 and TRBJ1-1; no reliable D call. The germline CDR1 and CDR2 sequences are MNHEY and SVGEGT. The germline V and J ends were trimmed by 4 bases and 3 bases, with 15 bases remaining between them. CDR3 size: 15 residues. CDR3 in amino acids: CASSSSELAYTEAFF. The CDR3 nucleotides are TGTGCCAGCAGTTCCTCCGAGCTAGCCTACACTGAAGCTTTCTTT.

In regard to this clonotype: A much larger clone is a single base away; this may be a read error. The genes are TRBV7-2 and TRBJ2-7, with D possibly being TRBD1 (5 bases). V was shortened by 1 base and J by 2 bases, with 12 bases between the two germline ends. This CDR3 has 15 amino acids. Germline CDR1 is SGHTA and CDR2 is FQGNSA. CDR3 residues: CTSSLGQGSTYEQYF. DNA for the CDR3: TGTACCAGCAGCTTAGGGCAGGGCTCAACCTACGAGCAGTACTTC.

As to this clonotype: A read error is possible here, since a much larger clone lies one base away. The chain joins TRBV5-1 to TRBJ2-5, with 9 bases that match TRBD2. The CDR3 is made up of 17 amino acids. Germline V gene lookup returns CDR1 SGHRS and CDR2 YFSETQ. V lost 4 bases and J lost 0; bases outside the gene matches: 10. In DNA form, the CDR3 reads TGCGCCAGCAGCCACAAATCTACTAGCGGGTACCAAGAGACCCAGTACTTC. Translation: CASSHKSTSGYQETQYF. The full variable domain, with the rest looked up from reference TRBV5-1 and TRBJ2-5, is KAGVTQTPRYLIKTRGQQVTLSCSPISGHRSVSWYQQTPGQGLQFLFEYFSETQRNKGNFPGRFSGRQFSNSRSEMNVSTLELGDSALYLCASSHKSTSGYQETQYFGPGTRLLVL.

At least ten counts were recorded for this clonotype. J is TRBJ1-5 and V is TRBV30; D perhaps matches TRBD1 (5 bases). Per germline, CDR1 GTSNPN and CDR2 SVGIG (reference sequence). This CDR3 region has 15 residues. The V end lost 3 bases, the J end lost 6 bases, and 18 bases lay between the germline ends. The CDR3 sequence: CAWSGSQGKAQPQHF. The DNA of the CDR3 is TGTGCCTGGAGCGGCTCGCAGGGTAAGGCTCAGCCCCAGCATTTT.

The sample holds a few counts of this clonotype. The rearrangement uses TRBV7-2 and TRBJ2-7; D gene uncertain. Deletions cut 8 bases from V and 7 bases from J, with 12 bases between. CDR1 is SGHTA, CDR2 FQGNSA, per germline. The CDR3 loop spans 11 amino acids. The CDR3 nucleotides are TGTGCCAGCGTTAAATACAATGAGCAGTACTTC. This gives the protein CASVKYNEQYF. Combining the CDR3 with reference TRBV7-2 and TRBJ2-7 gives the whole variable domain GAGVSQSPSNKVTEKGKDVELRCDPISGHTALYWYRQSLGQGLEFLIYFQGNSAPDKSGLPSDRFSAERTGGSVSTLTIQRTQQEDSAVYLCASVKYNEQYFGPGTRLTVT.

This clonotype appeared many times. The V and J genes are TRBV6-1 and TRBJ2-3; TRBD2 is a possible D gene (5 bases). The germline V gene encodes CDR1 MNHNS and CDR2 SASEGT. V lost 1 base, J lost 6 bases, and 8 bases lay in between. The CDR3 totals 13 residues. CDR3 region: CASSEGRRDTQYF. For the CDR3, the DNA is TGTGCCAGCAGTGAAGGTAGGAGGGATACGCAGTATTTT.

J is TRBJ2-5 and V is TRBV11-2, with no clear D. This CDR3 comprises 15 residues. Per germline, CDR1 SGHAT and CDR2 FQNNGV. Trimming took off 3 bases at V and 5 bases at J, with 16 bases between the two ends. The CDR3 DNA is TGTGCCAGCAGCTTCCCGGCCGGCGGACCGGAGACCCAGTACTTC. Translating gives CASSFPAGGPETQYF.

This clonotype was seen at least ten times. The chain recombines TRBV5-1 with TRBJ2-1; tentatively, D is TRBD2 (5 bases). CDR3 length equals 12 residues. Per germline, CDR1 SGHRS and CDR2 YFSETQ. With 6 bases removed from V and 6 bases from J, the gap between germline ends came to 10 bases. The CDR3 is CASNPGGNEQFF. As DNA, the CDR3 is TGCGCCAGCAACCCCGGAGGCAATGAGCAGTTCTTC.

The chain is built from TRBV27 and TRBJ2-7, with D uncertain. The germline V and J ends were trimmed by 6 bases and 7 bases, with 10 bases remaining between them. Germline CDR1 and CDR2: MNHEY and SMNVEV (reference sequence). The CDR3 length is 11 residues. CDR3: CASSQDEEQYF. The CDR3 coding sequence is TGTGCCAGCAGCCAAGACGAGGAGCAGTACTTC.

The chain links TRBV19 to TRBJ1-1; maybe TRBD1 (5 bases). Trimming pared 3 bases from V and 3 bases from J, leaving 11 bases between. From germline, CDR1 is LNHDA and CDR2 SQIVND (reference sequence). The CDR3 contains 14 residues. CDR3 amino acids: CASSIWGTDTEAFF. The CDR3 nucleotides read TGTGCCAGTAGTATCTGGGGCACGGACACTGAAGCTTTCTTT.

This clonotype was observed a few times. The V gene is TRBV3-1, the J gene TRBJ2-3; D not resolved. The germline gives CDR1 LGHDT, CDR2 YNNKEL (reference sequence). CDR3 length equals 14 residues. Trimming stripped 4 bases from V and 5 bases from J, with 13 bases between. This chain's CDR3 is CASSLRSFKDTQYF. For the CDR3, the DNA is TGTGCCAGCAGCCTAAGATCTTTCAAAGATACGCAGTATTTT.

This chain joins TRBV18 and TRBJ1-5; D call uncertain. This CDR3 has 15 residues. Per germline, CDR1 KGHSH and CDR2 LQKENI. V gave up 3 bases and J gave up 2 bases, with 11 bases separating them. The CDR3 DNA reads TGTGCCAGCTCACCCTACGGAACTGGCAATCAGCCCCAGCATTTT. As protein: CASSPYGTGNQPQHF.

The rearrangement uses TRBV7-2 and TRBJ2-3; the match to TRBD1 covers 9 bases. Looked up from germline, CDR1 is SGHTA and CDR2 is FQGNSA. V gave up 1 base and J gave up 2 bases; unmatched junction bases: 10. CDR3 size: 18 residues. The CDR3 is CASSLGHGTGILTDTQYF. The CDR3, as DNA: TGTGCCAGCAGCTTAGGTCACGGGACAGGGATTCTCACAGATACGCAGTATTTT.

On this clonotype: A read error may be the cause here, since a much bigger clone is one base away. CDR3 protein: CSGWLGRGNEQYF. In nucleotides, the CDR3 is TGCAGCGGGTGGCTAGGGCGAGGTAATGAGCAGTACTTC. The chain joins TRBV29-1 to TRBJ2-7; D is unclear. Deletions cut 7 bases from V and 7 bases from J, with 20 bases between. This CDR3 spans 13 amino acids. The V gene's germline CDR1 is SQVTM and CDR2 ANQGSEA.

This clonotype showed up just once. It may be a read error: a sequence one base away is much more abundant. The V and J genes are TRBV30 and TRBJ1-2; D unresolved. The CDR3 runs to 12 residues. Germline CDR1 and CDR2: GTSNPN and SVGIG (reference sequence). The V end lost 0 bases, the J end lost 6 bases, and 8 bases lay between the germline ends. This CDR3 is CAWSVLDHGYTF. The CDR3 bases are TGTGCCTGGAGTGTACTAGACCATGGCTACACCTTC.

This clonotype was recorded many times. J is TRBJ2-1 and V is TRBV27, with TRBD2 matching 8 bases. J was trimmed by 4 bases and V by 0 bases; bases with no gene match: 5. This CDR3 spans 16 amino acids. From germline, CDR1 is MNHEY and CDR2 SMNVEV (reference sequence). The CDR3 here is CASSLSGVAGYNEQFF. The CDR3 nucleotides are TGTGCCAGCAGTTTATCGGGGGTAGCGGGGTACAATGAGCAGTTCTTC.